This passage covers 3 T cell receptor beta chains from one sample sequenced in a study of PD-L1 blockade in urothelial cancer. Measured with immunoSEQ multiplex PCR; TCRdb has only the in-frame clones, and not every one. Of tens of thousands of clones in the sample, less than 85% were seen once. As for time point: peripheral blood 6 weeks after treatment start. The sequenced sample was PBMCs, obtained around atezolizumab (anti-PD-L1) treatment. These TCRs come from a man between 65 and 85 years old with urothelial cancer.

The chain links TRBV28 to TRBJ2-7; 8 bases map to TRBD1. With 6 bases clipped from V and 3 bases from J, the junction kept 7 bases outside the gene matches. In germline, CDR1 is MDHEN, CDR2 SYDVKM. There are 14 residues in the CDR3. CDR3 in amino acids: CASRSDRVYYEQYF. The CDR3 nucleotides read TGTGCCAGCAGATCGGACAGGGTATACTACGAGCAGTACTTC.

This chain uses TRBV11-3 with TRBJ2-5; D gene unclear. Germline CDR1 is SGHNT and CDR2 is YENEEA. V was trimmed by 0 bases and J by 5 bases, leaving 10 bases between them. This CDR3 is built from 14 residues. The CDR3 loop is CASSLDLESETQYF. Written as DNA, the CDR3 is TGTGCCAGCAGCTTAGATCTAGAGTCGGAGACCCAGTACTTC.

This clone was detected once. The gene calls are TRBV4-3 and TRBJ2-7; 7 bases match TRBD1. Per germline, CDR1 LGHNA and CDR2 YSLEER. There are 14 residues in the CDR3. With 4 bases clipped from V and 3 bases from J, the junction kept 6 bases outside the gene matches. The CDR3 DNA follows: TGCGCCAGCAGCCCCGACGCAGGGGGCTACGAGCAGTACTTC. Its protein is CASSPDAGGYEQYF.